This passage covers 7 T cell receptor beta chains from one sample sequenced in a study of blood T cell repertoires in COVID-19. Libraries were prepared by immunoSEQ multiplex PCR; TCRdb keeps only in-frame clonotypes and omits some of them. The repertoire holds around 81,000 clones, with approximately 86% as singletons. Material for sequencing was peripheral blood. These receptors were collected from a woman aged 55-75 years with acute or convalescent COVID-19.

The chain combines TRBV11-2 with TRBJ1-5; 7 bases map to TRBD1. Trimming at V came to 5 bases and at J to 5 bases, leaving 15 bases not matched to a gene. The CDR3 extends over 17 amino acids. From germline, CDR1 is SGHAT and CDR2 FQNNGV. CDR3 bases: TGTGCCAGCAGCCCAGGGCCTGCCACAGGGGAACATCAGCCCCAGCATTTT. It translates to CASSPGPATGEHQPQHF.

The chain recombines TRBV27 with TRBJ2-2; possibly TRBD2 for D (6 bases). Germline V gene data show CDR1 as MNHEY and CDR2 as SMNVEV (reference sequence). V was clipped by 5 bases and J by 6 bases, with 13 bases between them. The length of the CDR3 is 14 residues. The CDR3: CASSPLGLPGELFF. The CDR3 DNA follows: TGTGCCAGCAGTCCCCTGGGACTTCCCGGGGAGCTGTTTTTT.

V gene TRBV4-2 combines with J gene TRBJ1-5, with D perhaps matching TRBD1 (5 bases). CDR1 and CDR2 from the germline V gene are LGHNA and YNFKEQ. With 3 bases removed from V and 0 bases from J, the gap between germline ends came to 9 bases. CDR3 size: 15 residues. The CDR3 spells CASSQQGYSNQPQHF. The CDR3 region has the DNA TGTGCCAGCAGCCAGCAGGGTTATAGCAATCAGCCCCAGCATTTT.

V is TRBV28 and J is TRBJ1-2; perhaps TRBD1 as D (5 bases). Germline assignment: CDR1 MDHEN and CDR2 SYDVKM. This CDR3 is 14 amino acids long. V was trimmed by 2 bases and J by 4 bases, leaving 11 bases between them. The CDR3 DNA is TGTGCCAGCAGTTTAGCAGGCAGGGCCTATGGCTACACCTTC. Translating it yields CASSLAGRAYGYTF.

The chain is built from TRBV30 and TRBJ2-7, with a weak D call TRBD1 (5 bases). In germline, CDR1 is GTSNPN, CDR2 SVGIG (reference sequence). The V end lost 3 bases, the J end lost 1 base, and 22 bases lay between the germline ends. The length of the CDR3 is 17 residues. The CDR3: CAWSDSKGLPRSYEQYF. DNA for the CDR3: TGTGCCTGGAGCGACTCAAAGGGGCTACCCAGATCCTACGAGCAGTACTTC.

The chain carries TRBV12-3 or TRBV12-4 and TRBJ2-3; D unclear. This CDR3 is built from 12 residues. V was trimmed by 6 bases and J by 4 bases, leaving 8 bases between them. The DNA for the CDR3 is TGTGCCAGCAGCCTCTGGCCAGATACGCAGTATTTT. This sequence encodes CASSLWPDTQYF.

The rearrangement links TRBV10-3 to TRBJ2-5; 7 nucleotides match TRBD2. Germline V lookup: CDR1 ENHRY, CDR2 SYGVKD. This CDR3 spans 18 amino acids. V gave up 3 bases and J gave up 2 bases; unmatched junction bases: 15. CDR3 coding DNA: TGTGCCATCAGTGACCAGAACCTCCTAGCGGCGGGACAAGAGACCCAGTACTTC. Translated, it gives CAISDQNLLAAGQETQYF.